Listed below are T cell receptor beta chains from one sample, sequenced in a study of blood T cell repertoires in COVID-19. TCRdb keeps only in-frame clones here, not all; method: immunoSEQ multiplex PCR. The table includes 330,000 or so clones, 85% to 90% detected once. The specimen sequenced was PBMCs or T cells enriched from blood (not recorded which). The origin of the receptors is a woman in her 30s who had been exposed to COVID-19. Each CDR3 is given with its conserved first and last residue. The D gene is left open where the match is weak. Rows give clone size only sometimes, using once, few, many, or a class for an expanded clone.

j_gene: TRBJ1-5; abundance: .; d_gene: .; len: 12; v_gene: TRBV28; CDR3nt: TGTGCCAGCAGGGGCCCCAATCAGCCCCAGCATTTT; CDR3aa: CASRGPNQPQHF
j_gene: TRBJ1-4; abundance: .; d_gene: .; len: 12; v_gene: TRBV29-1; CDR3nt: TGCAGCGTTGAAGCCAGGAATGAAAAACTGTTTTTT; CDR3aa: CSVEARNEKLFF
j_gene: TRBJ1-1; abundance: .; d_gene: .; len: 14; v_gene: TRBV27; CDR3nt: TGTGCCAGCAGTTTATGGGGGCAGAGCTCTGAAGCTTTCTTT; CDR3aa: CASSLWGQSSEAFF
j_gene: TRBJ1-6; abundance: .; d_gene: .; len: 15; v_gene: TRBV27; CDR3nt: TGTGCCAGCAGTTTTGAGTACTCCTATAATTCACCCCTCCACTTT; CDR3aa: CASSFEYSYNSPLHF
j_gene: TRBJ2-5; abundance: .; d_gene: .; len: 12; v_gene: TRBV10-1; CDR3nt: TGCGCCAGCAGTGAGCCGGCCTCTAGCGTTTACTTC; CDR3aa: CASSEPASSVYF
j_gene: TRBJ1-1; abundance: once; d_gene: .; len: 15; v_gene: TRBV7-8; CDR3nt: TGTGCCAGCAGCTTATCGAAGGGGAGGGACACTGAAGCTTTCTTT; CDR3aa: CASSLSKGRDTEAFF
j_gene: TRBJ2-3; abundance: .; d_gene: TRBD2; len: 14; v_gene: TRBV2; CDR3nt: TGTGCCAGACGGAGCGGGAGGAGCACAGATACGCAGTATTTT; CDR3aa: CARRSGRSTDTQYF
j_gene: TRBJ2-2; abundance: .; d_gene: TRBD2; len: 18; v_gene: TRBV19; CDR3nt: TGTGCCAGTAGTCCAACCACACTAGCGGGAATGAACACCGGGGAGCTGTTTTTT; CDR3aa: CASSPTTLAGMNTGELFF
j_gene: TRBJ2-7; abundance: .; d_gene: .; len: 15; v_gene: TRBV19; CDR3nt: TGTGCCAGTAGTATTCAGGGGGGAATGGCCTACGAGCAGTACTTC; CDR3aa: CASSIQGGMAYEQYF
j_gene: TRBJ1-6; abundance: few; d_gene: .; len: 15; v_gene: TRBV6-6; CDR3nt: TGTGCCAGCAGTATCCGGGACACCTATAATTCACCCCTCCACTTT; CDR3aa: CASSIRDTYNSPLHF
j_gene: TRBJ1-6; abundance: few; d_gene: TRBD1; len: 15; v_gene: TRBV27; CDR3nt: TGTGCCAGCAGTCAACAGGGGGCAATGGATTCACCCCTCCACTTT; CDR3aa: CASSQQGAMDSPLHF
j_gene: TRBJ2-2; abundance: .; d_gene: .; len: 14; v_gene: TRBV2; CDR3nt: TGTGCCAGCACCTCTGGGGGGATTGGCGGGGAGCTGTTTTTT; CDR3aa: CASTSGGIGGELFF
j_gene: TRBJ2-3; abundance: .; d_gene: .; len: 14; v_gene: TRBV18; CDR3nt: TGTGCCAGCTCACCAAGGACAGACACAGATACGCAGTATTTT; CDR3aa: CASSPRTDTDTQYF
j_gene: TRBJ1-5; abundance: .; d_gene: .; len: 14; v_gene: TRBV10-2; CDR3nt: TGCGCCAGCAGTGATCGACAGGAAAATCAGCCCCAGCATTTT; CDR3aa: CASSDRQENQPQHF
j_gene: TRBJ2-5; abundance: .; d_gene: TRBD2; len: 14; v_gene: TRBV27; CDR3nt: TGTGCCAGCAAAGGGAGCCTAGCGGGAGAGACCCAGTACTTC; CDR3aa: CASKGSLAGETQYF
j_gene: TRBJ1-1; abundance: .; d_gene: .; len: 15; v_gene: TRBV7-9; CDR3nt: TGTGCCAGCAGCCCACGACAGGCGGCGAACACTGAAGCTTTCTTT; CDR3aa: CASSPRQAANTEAFF
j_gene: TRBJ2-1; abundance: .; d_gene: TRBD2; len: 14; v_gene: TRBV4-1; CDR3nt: TGCGCCAGCAGCCCGCGGGAGGACTACAATGAGCAGTTCTTC; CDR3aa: CASSPREDYNEQFF
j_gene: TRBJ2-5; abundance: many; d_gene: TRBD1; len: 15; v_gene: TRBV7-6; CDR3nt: TGTGCCAGCAGCTTCGAGACAGGGTATCAAGAGACCCAGTACTTC; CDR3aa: CASSFETGYQETQYF
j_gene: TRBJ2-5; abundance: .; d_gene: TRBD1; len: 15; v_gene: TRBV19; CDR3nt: TGTGCCAGTAGCCCGGGACAGGGGATGGGAGAGACCCAGTACTTC; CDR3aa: CASSPGQGMGETQYF
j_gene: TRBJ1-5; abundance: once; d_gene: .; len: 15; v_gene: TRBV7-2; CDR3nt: TGTGCCAGCAGCTTAGCTAAGGGGTTCAATCAGCCCCAGCATTTT; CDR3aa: CASSLAKGFNQPQHF
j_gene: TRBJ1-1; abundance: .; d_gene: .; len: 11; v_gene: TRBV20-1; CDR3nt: TGCAGTGTCTCGGAAGGGGGTGAAGCTTTCTTT; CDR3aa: CSVSEGGEAFF
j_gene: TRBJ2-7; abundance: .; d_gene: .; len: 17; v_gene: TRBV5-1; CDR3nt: TGCGCCAGCAGCTTGGATTCTCCAGCGGAGCTCTCCTACGAGCAGTACTTC; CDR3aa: CASSLDSPAELSYEQYF
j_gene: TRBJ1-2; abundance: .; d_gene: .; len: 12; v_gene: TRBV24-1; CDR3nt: TGTGCCACCCGCCCCGGGGAAGGTGGCTACACCTTC; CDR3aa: CATRPGEGGYTF
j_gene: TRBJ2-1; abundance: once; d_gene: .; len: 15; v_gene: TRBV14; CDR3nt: TGTGCCAGCAGCCAAGACCCACAGTATTACAATGAGCAGTTCTTC; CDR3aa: CASSQDPQYYNEQFF
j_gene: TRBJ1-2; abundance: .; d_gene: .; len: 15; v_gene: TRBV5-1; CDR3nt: TGCGCCAGCAGCTTGGGCCCTACAGAAAACTATGGCTACACCTTC; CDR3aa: CASSLGPTENYGYTF
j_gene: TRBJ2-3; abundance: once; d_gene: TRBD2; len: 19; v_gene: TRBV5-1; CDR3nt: TGCGCCAGCAGCTCGGGACTAGCGGGAGGGAAGGCGAGCACAGATACGCAGTATTTT; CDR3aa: CASSSGLAGGKASTDTQYF
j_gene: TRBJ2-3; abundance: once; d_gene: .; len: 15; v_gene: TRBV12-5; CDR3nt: TGTGCTAGTGGTATCCAGGGACTTATCACAGATACGCAGTATTTT; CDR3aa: CASGIQGLITDTQYF
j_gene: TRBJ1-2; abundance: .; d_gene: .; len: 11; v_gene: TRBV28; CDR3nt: TGTGCCAGCGAGGGTAACTATGGCTACACCTTC; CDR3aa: CASEGNYGYTF
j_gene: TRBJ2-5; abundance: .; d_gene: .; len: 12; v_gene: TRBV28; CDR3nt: TGTGCCAGCAGTTTAGGGGCAGAGACCCAGTACTTC; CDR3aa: CASSLGAETQYF
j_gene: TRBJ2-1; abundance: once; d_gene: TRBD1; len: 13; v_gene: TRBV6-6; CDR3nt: TGTGCCAGCAGACTGGACAGGGTCAATGAGCAGTTCTTC; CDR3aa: CASRLDRVNEQFF
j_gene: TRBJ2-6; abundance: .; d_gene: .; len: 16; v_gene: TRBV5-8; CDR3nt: TGTGCCAGCAGCCTGGGACACCTCTCTGGGGCCAACGTCCTGACTTTC; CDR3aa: CASSLGHLSGANVLTF
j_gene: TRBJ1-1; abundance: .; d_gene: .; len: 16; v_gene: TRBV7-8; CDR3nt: TGTGCCAGCAGCACCGGGACTTATGGTTTGAACACTGAAGCTTTCTTT; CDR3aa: CASSTGTYGLNTEAFF
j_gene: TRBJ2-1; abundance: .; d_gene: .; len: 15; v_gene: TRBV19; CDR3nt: TGTGCCAGTAGTATATTGGGGAGCTCCTACAATGAGCAGTTCTTC; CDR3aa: CASSILGSSYNEQFF
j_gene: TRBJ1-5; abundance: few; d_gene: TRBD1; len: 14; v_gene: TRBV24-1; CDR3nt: TGTGCCACCAGTGATGGACAGGGGAGACAGCCCCAGCATTTT; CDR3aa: CATSDGQGRQPQHF
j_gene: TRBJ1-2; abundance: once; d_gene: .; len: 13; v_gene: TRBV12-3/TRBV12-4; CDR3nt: TGTGCCAGCAGTTTTGGGACAAGTTATGGCTACACCTTC; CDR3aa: CASSFGTSYGYTF
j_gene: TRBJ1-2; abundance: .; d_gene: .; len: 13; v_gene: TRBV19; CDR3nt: TGTGCCAGTAGTATTGTGGCAGGTTTCGGCTACACCTTC; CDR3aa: CASSIVAGFGYTF
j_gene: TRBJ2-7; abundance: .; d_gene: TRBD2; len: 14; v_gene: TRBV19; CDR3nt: TGTGCCAGTAGTACAGCGGGAATCCCCTACGAGCAGTACTTC; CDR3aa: CASSTAGIPYEQYF
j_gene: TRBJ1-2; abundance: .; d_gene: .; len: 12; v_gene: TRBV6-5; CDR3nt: TGTGCCAGCAGGGCCGAGGACTATGGCTACACCTTC; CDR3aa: CASRAEDYGYTF
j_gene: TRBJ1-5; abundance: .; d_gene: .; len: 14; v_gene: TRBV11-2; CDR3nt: TGTGCCAGCAGCTTAGGTTTGGGGGGTCAGCCCCAGCATTTT; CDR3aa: CASSLGLGGQPQHF
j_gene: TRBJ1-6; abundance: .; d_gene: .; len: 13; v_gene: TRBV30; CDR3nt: TGTGCCTGGGTCGGGACAACCAATTCACCCCTCCACTTT; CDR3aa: CAWVGTTNSPLHF
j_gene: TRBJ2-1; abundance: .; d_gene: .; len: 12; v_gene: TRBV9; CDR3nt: TGTGCCAGCAGCCGAGCTTCCAATGAGCAGTTCTTC; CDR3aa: CASSRASNEQFF
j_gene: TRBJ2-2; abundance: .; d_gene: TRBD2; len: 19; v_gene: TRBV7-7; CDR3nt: TGTGCTAGCAGCTTTTTCCCCCTTGGCGTAGCGGGAGACACCGGGGAGCTGTTTTTT; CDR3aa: CASSFFPLGVAGDTGELFF
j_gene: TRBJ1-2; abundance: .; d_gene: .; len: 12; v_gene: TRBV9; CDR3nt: TGTGCCAGCAGCAGAGGAAACTATGGCTACACCTTC; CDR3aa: CASSRGNYGYTF
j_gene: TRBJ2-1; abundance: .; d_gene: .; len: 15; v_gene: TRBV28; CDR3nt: TGTGCCAGCAGTTCCCCCAGTGCCTCCTACAATGAGCAGTTCTTC; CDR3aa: CASSSPSASYNEQFF
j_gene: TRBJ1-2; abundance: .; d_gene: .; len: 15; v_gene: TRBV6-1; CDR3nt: TGTGCCAGCAGTGAAGCGCTTCGGAGGGGCTATGGCTACACCTTC; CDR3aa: CASSEALRRGYGYTF
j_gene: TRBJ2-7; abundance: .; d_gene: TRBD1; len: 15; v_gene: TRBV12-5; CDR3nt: TGTGCTAGTCGACCCACACCGGGACAGACCTACGAGCAGTACTTC; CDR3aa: CASRPTPGQTYEQYF
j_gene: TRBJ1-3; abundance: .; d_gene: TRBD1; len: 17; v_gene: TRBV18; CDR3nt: TGTGCCAGCTCACCAGGGGACAGGGGGCGATTCGGAAACACCATATATTTT; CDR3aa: CASSPGDRGRFGNTIYF
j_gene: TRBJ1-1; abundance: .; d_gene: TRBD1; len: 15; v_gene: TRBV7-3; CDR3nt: TGTGCCAGCAGCGAAAGACAGGGGCCAGGGGCTGAAGCTTTCTTT; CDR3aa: CASSERQGPGAEAFF